The present T cell receptor (beta chain) was sequenced within a study of blood T cell repertoires in COVID-19. Study summary: In each case, the material was cDNA or gDNA derived from T cells, B-cell-depleted T cells, or PBMCs.

Profiled with immunoSEQ multiplex PCR; TCRdb holds only in-frame clones, not every one. The sample has 150,000 to 200,000 clones, about 93% seen once; the top ten hold 0.5% to 0.55%. V gave up 2 bases and J gave up 4 bases, with 18 bases separating them. Germline V CDR1 and CDR2: SGHAT, FQNNGV. The CDR3 is 17 amino acids. The sequenced sample consisted of peripheral blood. The clonotype was recovered from a man between 45 and 60 years old with acute or convalescent COVID-19. V usage is TRBV11-2 and J usage is TRBJ2-1; D might be TRBD2 (5 bases). CDR3 coding DNA: TGTGCCAGCAGCTTACGGGTGGTAGCGAACTCATACAATGAGCAGTTCTTC. Translated: CASSLRVVANSYNEQFF.